The sequence of this TCR beta chain was determined in a study of blood T cells in healthy people across ages. Germline CDR1 is MNHEY and CDR2 is SVGAGI. The CDR3 has 17 amino acids. Per individual sample, total RNA of at least 5.5 micrograms was extracted. A sample-barcoded 5' primer and a J-beta primer mix were used in a second PCR of roughly 7 to 11 cycles. TCRdb fed the 5' RACE reads into MiXCR, producing one record per CDR3 protein. The sample has fewer than 1,200,000 distinct CDR3 sequences, almost 25% seen once. These sequences were also reported in another study, on T cells of mothers and their children.

What was sequenced was blood. The chain uses TRBV6-5 and TRBJ2-7; possible D gene TRBD2, 6 bases. The J call may be wrong; the DNA end is better matched by TRBJ2-5. The receptor was derived from a girl aged 2-10 years in good health. Here the CDR3 DNA reads TGTGCCAGCAGTTACGGTTGGGTGCGGGATGACAAAGAGACCCAGTACTTC. Protein sequence: CASSYGWVRDDKETQYF.